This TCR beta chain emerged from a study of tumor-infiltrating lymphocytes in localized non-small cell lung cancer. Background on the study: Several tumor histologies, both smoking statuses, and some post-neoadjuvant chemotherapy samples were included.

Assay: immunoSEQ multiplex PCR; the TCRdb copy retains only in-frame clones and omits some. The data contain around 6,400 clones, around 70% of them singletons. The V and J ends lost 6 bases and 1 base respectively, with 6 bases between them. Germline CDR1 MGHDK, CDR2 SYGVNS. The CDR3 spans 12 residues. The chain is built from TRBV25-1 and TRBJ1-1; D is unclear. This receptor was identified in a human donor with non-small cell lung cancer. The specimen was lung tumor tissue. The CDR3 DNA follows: TGTGCCAGCAGGCTTGGGAACACTGAAGCTTTCTTT. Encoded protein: CASRLGNTEAFF. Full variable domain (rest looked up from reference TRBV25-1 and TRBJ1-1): EADIYQTPRYLVIGTGKKITLECSQTMGHDKMYWYQQDPGMELHLIHYSYGVNSTEKGDLSSESTVSRIRTEHFPLTLESARPSHTSQYLCASRLGNTEAFFGQGTRLTVV.